Following are 27 T cell receptor beta chains from one sample sequenced in a study of control samples from healthy donors and cancer patients. Libraries were prepared by immunoSEQ multiplex PCR; TCRdb keeps only in-frame clonotypes and omits some of them. The sample holds tens of thousands of clones; roughly 87% are singletons and the top ten take 4%. The sequenced sample consisted of blood. The receptors shown here come from a woman aged 50 to 60 in good health.

The rearrangement joins TRBV24-1 to TRBJ1-4; tentatively, D is TRBD1 (5 bases). The V end lost 9 bases, the J end lost 6 bases, and 19 bases lay between the germline ends. This CDR3 has 15 residues. Per the germline V gene, CDR1 is KGHDR and CDR2 is SFDVKD. CDR3 region: CATRSPRDGYEKLFF. In nucleotides, the CDR3 is TGTGCCACCCGCTCACCCCGGGACGGATATGAAAAACTGTTTTTT.

The CDR3 coding sequence is TGCGCCAGCACCCCCGACACCAACACTGAAGCTTTCTTT. Residues: CASTPDTNTEAFF. J is TRBJ1-1 and V is TRBV10-2; unclear D gene. Germline-derived CDR1 and CDR2 are WSHSY and SAAADI. Trimming shortened V by 7 bases and J by 2 bases, and 11 bases separated the two germline ends. This CDR3 has 13 residues.

This chain links TRBV11-2 with TRBJ2-5; D is perhaps TRBD2 (5 bases). V was shortened by 3 bases and J by 1 base, with 9 bases between the two germline ends. CDR1 is SGHAT and CDR2 is FQNNGV in the germline V gene. The CDR3 runs to 14 residues. Here the CDR3 DNA reads TGTGCCAGCAGCTTTAGGACTCTCCAAGAGACCCAGTACTTC. Protein product: CASSFRTLQETQYF.

The chain joins TRBV5-1 to TRBJ1-6, with TRBD1 as a possible D gene (6 bases). CDR1 SGHRS and CDR2 YFSETQ come from the germline V gene. The CDR3 contains 15 residues. V shed 1 base and J shed 7 bases, with 12 bases lying between them. The CDR3 region is CASSLTTGMNSPLHF. CDR3 coding DNA: TGCGCCAGCAGCTTGACTACAGGGATGAATTCACCCCTCCACTTT.

The chain joins TRBV4-1 to TRBJ1-2; no reliable D call. There are 15 residues in the CDR3. Germline V gene sequence: CDR1 MGHRA, CDR2 YSYEKL. V was pared by 6 bases and J by 0 bases, with 14 bases between. CDR3 sequence reads: CASRPLGRTNYGYTF. In DNA, the CDR3 is TGCGCCAGCAGGCCCCTGGGAAGGACTAACTATGGCTACACCTTC.

This clone was seen a single time. The chain joins TRBV6-6 to TRBJ2-3; 7 nucleotides agree with TRBD2. Germline V CDR1 and CDR2: MNHNY, SVGAGI (reference sequence). J gave up 2 bases and V 6 bases, and 11 bases lay outside the gene matches. The CDR3 covers 16 residues. The DNA for the CDR3 is TGTGCCAGCAGAGGGTCGAGCGGGAAGGTCACAGATACGCAGTATTTT. Translating it yields CASRGSSGKVTDTQYF.

This clone appeared a single time. The chain joins TRBV18 to TRBJ2-3, with D possibly being TRBD1 (7 bases). With 3 bases removed from V and 0 bases from J, the gap between germline ends came to 13 bases. The CDR3 runs 16 residues. Germline CDR1 and CDR2: KGHSH and LQKENI. Here the CDR3 DNA reads TGTGCCAGCTCACCTCGGCAGGGGGGAAGCACAGATACGCAGTATTTT. Amino acids: CASSPRQGGSTDTQYF. The entire variable domain, with the rest obtained from reference TRBV18 and TRBJ2-3, is as follows: NAGVMQNPRHLVRRRGQEARLRCSPMKGHSHVYWYRQLPEEGLKFMVYLQKENIIDESGMPKERFSAEFPKEGPSILRIQQVVRGDSAAYFCASSPRQGGSTDTQYFGPGTRLTVL.

The genes are TRBV30 and TRBJ2-2; no clear D. With 0 bases removed from V and 4 bases from J, the gap between germline ends came to 15 bases. This CDR3 spans 16 amino acids. The germline CDR1 and CDR2 sequences are GTSNPN and SVGIG (reference sequence). CDR3 sequence reads: CAWSVGIGAATGELFF. Written as DNA, the CDR3 is TGTGCCTGGAGTGTAGGAATCGGCGCGGCCACCGGGGAGCTGTTTTTT.

The rearrangement uses TRBV6-5 and TRBJ1-1; D is unclear. Per germline, CDR1 MNHEY and CDR2 SVGAGI. There are 15 residues in the CDR3. With 0 bases removed from V and 1 base from J, the gap between germline ends came to 9 bases. The CDR3 DNA follows: TGTGCCAGCAGTTACTCGATAGGGAGGAACACTGAAGCTTTCTTT. It codes for CASSYSIGRNTEAFF.

The chain combines TRBV7-9 with TRBJ2-7; no clear D gene. V shed 5 bases and J shed 4 bases, with 15 bases lying between them. This CDR3 is built from 14 residues. Germline values: CDR1 SEHNR, CDR2 FQNEAQ (reference sequence). The CDR3 bases are TGTGCCAGCAGCCACCCGTTGTCCCTTTACGAGCAGTACTTC. Translating it yields CASSHPLSLYEQYF.

The chain employs TRBV20-1 and TRBJ2-1; 11 bases line up with TRBD2. This CDR3 spans 15 amino acids. With 3 bases clipped from V and 6 bases from J, the junction kept 7 bases outside the gene matches. CDR1 DFQATT and CDR2 SNEGSKA come from the germline V gene (reference sequence). CDR3 protein: CSASRLAGGSNEQFF. Here the CDR3 DNA reads TGCAGTGCTAGTCGTCTAGCGGGAGGTAGCAATGAGCAGTTCTTC.

The genes are TRBV7-2 and TRBJ1-1; possibly TRBD1 for D (5 bases). The germline V gene encodes CDR1 SGHTA and CDR2 FQGNSA. CDR3 length: 12 residues. Trimming stripped 8 bases from V and 1 base from J, with 8 bases between. In DNA form, the CDR3 reads TGTGCCAGCGGACAAGGGAACACTGAAGCTTTCTTT. It yields the protein CASGQGNTEAFF.

A word on this clone: Different DNA sequences within this sample yield the same CDR3. This rearrangement joins TRBV7-6 to TRBJ2-2; TRBD2 matches 8 bases. CDR1 SGHVS and CDR2 FNYEAQ come from the germline V gene. The V segment lost 1 base and the J segment 4 bases; nucleotides outside the gene matches: 2. There are 15 residues in the CDR3. The CDR3, as DNA: TGTGCCAGCAGCTTAGGACTAGCGAGCACCGGGGAGCTGTTTTTT. Its translation: CASSLGLASTGELFF.

The chain uses TRBV5-6 and TRBJ2-2; perhaps TRBD1 as D (5 bases). The germline V gene has CDR1 SGHDT and CDR2 YYEEEE. The CDR3 sequence is 14 residues long. V lost 5 bases and J 9 bases, leaving 17 bases between the germline ends. The CDR3 protein is CASSVRGFAWELFF. Written as DNA, the CDR3 is TGTGCCAGCAGTGTTAGGGGATTCGCGTGGGAGCTGTTTTTT.

This clone was detected only a few times. The V and J genes are TRBV11-1 and TRBJ2-4; 7 bases line up with TRBD2. Germline values: CDR1 SGHAT, CDR2 FQDESV (reference sequence). After removal of 4 bases from V and 1 base from J, the junction contained 7 bases not matched to a gene. This CDR3 has 16 residues. CDR3 amino acids: CASSWAGAGAKNIQYF. The CDR3 DNA reads as TGTGCCAGCAGCTGGGCGGGAGCGGGGGCCAAAAACATTCAGTACTTC.

The gene calls are TRBV3-1 (or the pseudogene TRBV3-2) and TRBJ2-1; weak D call: TRBD2 (6 bases). The germline CDR1 and CDR2 sequences are LGHDT and YNNKEL (reference sequence). V lost 4 bases and J 1 base, leaving 11 bases between the germline ends. The CDR3 contains 15 residues. CDR3 in DNA: TGTGCCAGCAGCCCAATGGCGGGGTCCTACAATGAGCAGTTCTTC. Protein sequence: CASSPMAGSYNEQFF.

The J gene is TRBJ2-2, the V gene TRBV5-1; D is perhaps TRBD2 (6 bases). V was pared by 4 bases and J by 6 bases, with 16 bases between. CDR1 SGHRS and CDR2 YFSETQ come from the germline V gene. The CDR3 consists of 15 residues. The CDR3 is CASSRWDSRAGELFF. CDR3 coding DNA: TGCGCCAGCAGCAGATGGGACTCCCGGGCCGGGGAGCTGTTTTTT.

The rearrangement joins TRBV19 to TRBJ1-1, with D unresolved. The CDR3 contains 12 residues. V was clipped by 6 bases and J by 1 base, with 6 bases between them. CDR1 and CDR2 (germline): LNHDA, SQIVND (reference sequence). The CDR3 DNA reads TGTGCCAGTAGGTGGTCGAACACTGAAGCTTTCTTT. Encoded protein: CASRWSNTEAFF.

The chain combines TRBV30 with TRBJ1-1; D is possibly TRBD1 (6 bases). The V end lost 2 bases, the J end lost 1 base, and 11 bases lay between the germline ends. The CDR3 contains 14 residues. Germline V CDR1 and CDR2: GTSNPN, SVGIG (reference sequence). CDR3 DNA: TGTGCCTGGAGTCTGCAGGGGACGAACACTGAAGCTTTCTTT. This gives the protein CAWSLQGTNTEAFF.

The rearrangement uses TRBV5-1 and TRBJ2-7; D gene ambiguous. V lost 0 bases, J lost 1 base, and 8 bases lay in between. The CDR3 length is 14 residues. Per germline, CDR1 SGHRS and CDR2 YFSETQ. CDR3 protein: CASSLADWSYEQYF. CDR3 nucleotides: TGCGCCAGCAGCTTGGCCGATTGGTCCTACGAGCAGTACTTC.

The chain employs TRBV7-9 and TRBJ1-2; the D gene is possibly TRBD1 (5 bases). The V gene's germline CDR1 is SEHNR and CDR2 FQNEAQ (reference sequence). The V end lost 7 bases, the J end lost 2 bases, and 11 bases lay between the germline ends. CDR3 length equals 13 residues. The CDR3 coding sequence is TGTGCCAGCACCGGGACGGCGAACTATGGCTACACCTTC. As protein: CASTGTANYGYTF.

The chain has TRBV7-9 and TRBJ1-1, with D uncertain. The V end was cut by 5 bases, the J end by 6 bases, with 13 bases between. Germline V gene sequence: CDR1 SEHNR, CDR2 FQNEAQ (reference sequence). This CDR3 region has 13 residues. The CDR3, as DNA: TGTGCCAGCAGCCTTGGGGTAGTTTCTGAAGCTTTCTTT. This encodes CASSLGVVSEAFF. Based on the CDR3 plus reference TRBV7-9 and TRBJ1-1, the full variable domain is DTGVSQNPRHKITKRGQNVTFRCDPISEHNRLYWYRQTLGQGPEFLTYFQNEAQLEKSRLLSDRFSAERPKGSFSTLEIQRTEQGDSAMYLCASSLGVVSEAFFGQGTRLTVV.

This clone is a singleton in its sample. The genes are TRBV5-5 and TRBJ1-1; D is perhaps TRBD1 (5 bases). V lost 1 base and J lost 1, with 11 bases in between. CDR1 is SGHKS and CDR2 is YYEKEE in the germline V gene (reference sequence). The CDR3 has 15 amino acids. The CDR3 DNA sequence: TGTGCCAGCAGCTTGAGGACACAACCGAACACTGAAGCTTTCTTT. Amino acid sequence: CASSLRTQPNTEAFF.

CDR3 in amino acids: CASSVLTGRGYTF. The CDR3 coding sequence is TGTGCCAGCAGCGTCCTTACAGGGCGGGGCTACACCTTC. V is TRBV9 and J is TRBJ1-2, with a tentative D call TRBD1 (6 bases). Germline V gives CDR1 SGDLS, CDR2 YYNGEE. The CDR3 extends over 13 amino acids. Trimming stripped 2 bases from V and 8 bases from J, with 13 bases between.

The rearrangement joins TRBV6-5 to TRBJ2-7; 10 nucleotides agree with TRBD2. The CDR3 covers 15 residues. J gave up 3 bases and V 7 bases, and 9 bases lay outside the gene matches. Germline V gene data show CDR1 as MNHEY and CDR2 as SVGAGI. CDR3 nucleotides: TGTGCCAGCATCGAGGGGACTAGCGCACACTACGAGCAGTACTTC. This gives the protein CASIEGTSAHYEQYF.

The genes are TRBV29-1 and TRBJ2-3; D gene ambiguous. Per germline, CDR1 SQVTM and CDR2 ANQGSEA. The V end lost 3 bases, the J end lost 6 bases, and 10 bases lay between the germline ends. This CDR3 spans 12 amino acids. The CDR3 region has the DNA TGCAGCGTTGACTGGGGAACGGATACGCAGTATTTT. Amino acid sequence: CSVDWGTDTQYF.

V and J are TRBV1 and TRBJ1-2. TRBV1 is labeled a pseudogene. The CDR3 loop spans 12 amino acids. The CDR3 nucleotides read TGCACCAGCAGCCAAGAGCGAGCCGGCTACACCTTC. Its translation: CTSSQERAGYTF.